The T cell receptor beta chain under discussion was sequenced for a study of blood T cells in healthy people across ages. Primed by a sample-barcoded 5' primer and a J-beta primer mix, a second PCR proceeded for about 6 to 11 cycles. Each CDR3 protein gets one entry after TCRdb re-called the 5' RACE reads with MiXCR. This sample has about 1,800,000 distinct CDR3 sequences; over 25% occur once, and the top ten carry 7.7%. The CDR3 consists of 15 residues. J was trimmed by 2 bases and V by 6 bases; bases with no gene match: 4. The authors drew ten milliliters of peripheral blood from each donor. The genes are TRBV12-3 or TRBV12-4 and TRBJ2-1; 10 bases line up with TRBD1. The TCR was taken from a young woman in good health. Sequencing was performed on blood. CDR3 loop: CASRGQGSPYNEQFF. CDR3 DNA: TGTGCCAGCAGGGGACAGGGGTCCCCCTACAATGAGCAGTTCTTC.